Below, 3 T cell receptor beta chains from the same sample are listed, as sequenced in a study of beta chain features in type 1 diabetes. General study points: In all four CD4+ subsets, TCRB CDR3 length was significantly, moderately reduced in type 1 diabetes.

Expressed TCRB transcripts were sequenced after all isolated RNA was converted to cDNA. The data were produced by immunoSEQ multiplex PCR, yet TCRdb's version contains in-frame clones alone and is incomplete. The data hold hundreds of thousands of clones, with 15% observed a single time. These receptors are not linked to any known antigen. Sequencing was performed on naive CD4+ T cells from blood. The receptors were gathered from a man between 18 and 35 years old with type 1 diabetes.

The CDR3 nucleotides read TGCGCCAGCAGCTTGAGGAGGGGGCGGACTGGGGCCAACGTCCTGACTTTC. It encodes CASSLRRGRTGANVLTF. This rearrangement joins TRBV5-1 to TRBJ2-6; the D gene is possibly TRBD1 (7 bases). The CDR3 has 17 amino acids. Looked up from germline, CDR1 is SGHRS and CDR2 is YFSETQ. V lost 1 base to trimming and J lost 2 bases, with 13 bases between them.

The rearrangement links TRBV4-3 to TRBJ1-2, with a weak D call TRBD1 (5 bases). The CDR3 has 17 residues. Germline-derived CDR1 and CDR2 are LGHNA and YSLEER. V lost 0 bases to trimming and J lost 3 bases, with 17 bases between them. The CDR3 bases are TGCGCCAGCAGCCAAGATCCTATAGGCAGGGTTGACTATGGCTACACCTTC. This translates into CASSQDPIGRVDYGYTF.

The gene calls are TRBV5-8 and TRBJ2-6, with 10 bases fitting TRBD1. Germline V gene sequence: CDR1 SGHTS, CDR2 YDEGEE. J was trimmed by 2 bases and V by 3 bases; bases with no gene match: 11. The CDR3 is 19 amino acids. The CDR3 sequence: CASSSYRDRGLAGANVLTF. The DNA for the CDR3 is TGTGCCAGCAGCTCTTACCGGGACAGGGGTTTGGCTGGGGCCAACGTCCTGACTTTC.